A single sample gave rise to the 5 T cell receptor beta chains below, sequenced in a study of Ad26.COV2.S vaccination and SARS-CoV-2 variants. Only in-frame clones appear in the TCRdb table, and some are missing; sequencing was by immunoSEQ multiplex PCR. This sample has roughly 380,000 clones; 85% to 90% occur once, and the top ten carry 3.6%. The treatment is: some 19 received Ad26.COV2.S at low or high dose, single or two shots; about 5 received placebo; per-sample allocation not given. Vaccine and placebo recipients were sampled on day 63 after the first injection. Sample: peripheral blood, taken in a trial of Ad26.COV2.S vaccine versus placebo. The receptors come from a person between 18 and 60 years old who received the Ad26.COV2.S COVID-19 vaccine or a placebo.

This chain uses TRBV7-2 with TRBJ2-5, with a tentative D call TRBD2 (6 bases). CDR3 length: 13 amino acids. The V end was cut by 1 base, the J end by 7 bases, with 10 bases between. Per the germline V gene, CDR1 is SGHTA and CDR2 is FQGNSA. CDR3 sequence reads: CASSLVQEGTQYF. CDR3 nucleotide sequence: TGTGCCAGCAGCTTAGTACAGGAGGGGACCCAGTACTTC.

This clone appeared a single time. The chain combines TRBV19 with TRBJ2-2; D not resolved. This CDR3 has 15 residues. Germline loops: CDR1 LNHDA, CDR2 SQIVND (reference sequence). V lost 3 bases and J lost 1, with 9 bases in between. In DNA, the CDR3 is TGTGCCAGTAGTATGGACCGAATGAACACCGGGGAGCTGTTTTTT. Translation: CASSMDRMNTGELFF.

V gene TRBV7-9 combines with J gene TRBJ1-4; no clear D gene. The CDR3 has 16 amino acids. Germline assignment: CDR1 SEHNR and CDR2 FQNEAQ (reference sequence). V dropped 10 bases and J dropped 6 bases, with 24 bases sitting between them. The CDR3 loop reads CATLPGVRARDEKLFF. DNA of the CDR3: TGTGCCACCCTCCCCGGGGTGAGGGCTCGGGATGAAAAACTGTTTTTT.

The chain joins TRBV28 to TRBJ2-3; 9 nucleotides line up with TRBD2. The CDR3 is 14 amino acids. Germline V gives CDR1 MDHEN, CDR2 SYDVKM. V was pared by 4 bases and J by 7 bases, with 6 bases of the junction left unmatched. In DNA form, the CDR3 reads TGTGCCAGCAGTTACGGGACTAGCAAAAATACGCAGTATTTT. It codes for CASSYGTSKNTQYF. Together with reference TRBV28 and TRBJ2-3, the CDR3 gives the full variable domain: DVKVTQSSRYLVKRTGEKVFLECVQDMDHENMFWYRQDPGLGLRLIYFSYDVKMKEKGDIPEGYSVSREKKERFSLILESASTNQTSMYLCASSYGTSKNTQYFGPGTRLTVL.

The chain is built from TRBV10-2 and TRBJ2-1; D is unclear. Germline CDR1 is WSHSY and CDR2 is SAAADI. The CDR3 runs to 15 residues. The ends were cut back, 4 bases at V and 3 bases at J, with 13 bases in the middle. For the CDR3, the DNA is TGCGCCAGCAGTGCCCTCGTGGGCGTCTACAATGAGCAGTTCTTC. Translating gives CASSALVGVYNEQFF.